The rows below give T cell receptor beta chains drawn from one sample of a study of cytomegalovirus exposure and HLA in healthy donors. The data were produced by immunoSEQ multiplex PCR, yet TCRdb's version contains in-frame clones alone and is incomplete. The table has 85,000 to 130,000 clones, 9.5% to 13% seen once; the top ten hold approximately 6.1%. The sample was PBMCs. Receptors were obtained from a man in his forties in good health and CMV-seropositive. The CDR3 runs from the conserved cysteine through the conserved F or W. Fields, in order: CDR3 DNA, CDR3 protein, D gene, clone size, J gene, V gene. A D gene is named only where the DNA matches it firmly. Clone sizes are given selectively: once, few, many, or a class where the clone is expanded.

DNA: TGTGCCAGTAGTAACTTTAAGTACGAGCAGTACTTC
CDR3: CASSNFKYEQYF
D: -
size: -
J: TRBJ2-7
V: TRBV19

DNA: TGTGCCAGCAGTGACTACGAGCAGTACTTC
CDR3: CASSDYEQYF
D: -
size: -
J: TRBJ2-7
V: TRBV2

DNA: TGTGCTAGTAGGACAGGGCGCTACGAGCAGTACTTC
CDR3: CASRTGRYEQYF
D: TRBD1
size: -
J: TRBJ2-7
V: TRBV12-5

DNA: TGTGCCAGTACCCCATCTGGGGCCAACGTCCTGACTTTC
CDR3: CASTPSGANVLTF
D: -
size: few
J: TRBJ2-6
V: TRBV19

DNA: TGTGCCAGCAGCCAGACCCTAGCGGAGACCCAGTACTTC
CDR3: CASSQTLAETQYF
D: -
size: few
J: TRBJ2-5
V: TRBV5-5

DNA: TGTGCCAGTAGTCTCCCAGGGAACACTGAAGCTTTCTTT
CDR3: CASSLPGNTEAFF
D: -
size: few
J: TRBJ1-1
V: TRBV19

DNA: TGTGCCAGCAACCTGCTCTCGGGGGGGGCCAACGTCCTGACTTTC
CDR3: CASNLLSGGANVLTF
D: -
size: -
J: TRBJ2-6
V: TRBV7-2

DNA: TGTGCCAGCAGCTTAGGACAGGGCTATTATAGCAATCAGCCCCAGCATTTT
CDR3: CASSLGQGYYSNQPQHF
D: TRBD1
size: -
J: TRBJ1-5
V: TRBV7-2

DNA: TGTGCCAGCAGCTTAGAATCCAGATACGAGCAGTACTTC
CDR3: CASSLESRYEQYF
D: -
size: -
J: TRBJ2-7
V: TRBV7-9

DNA: TGTGCCAGCAGCTTAGGTAGAGGGAAAGTAGATACGCAGTATTTT
CDR3: CASSLGRGKVDTQYF
D: -
size: -
J: TRBJ2-3
V: TRBV7-2